The next 14 T cell receptor beta chains were all read from a single sample in a study of cytomegalovirus exposure and HLA in healthy donors. The PCR ran on 60 Vbeta and 13 Jbeta primers. Profiling relied on immunoSEQ multiplex PCR, and the TCRdb table lists in-frame clones only, not all of them. The table includes about 160,000 clones, over 75% detected once. The sample comprised PBMCs. The receptor source for this set is a woman aged 18-29 years in good health and CMV-seronegative.

V gene TRBV5-1 combines with J gene TRBJ1-2; D is ambiguous. Trimming took off 1 base at V and 6 bases at J, with 13 bases between the two ends. CDR1 is SGHRS, CDR2 YFSETQ, per germline. This CDR3 region has 14 residues. CDR3 region: CASSLWSPGNGYTF. Written as DNA, the CDR3 is TGCGCCAGCAGCTTGTGGTCCCCGGGGAATGGCTACACCTTC. Drawing the rest from reference TRBV5-1 and TRBJ1-2, the complete variable domain is KAGVTQTPRYLIKTRGQQVTLSCSPISGHRSVSWYQQTPGQGLQFLFEYFSETQRNKGNFPGRFSGRQFSNSRSEMNVSTLELGDSALYLCASSLWSPGNGYTFGSGTRLTVV.

The V gene is TRBV27, the J gene TRBJ2-3; the match to TRBD2 covers 7 bases. This CDR3 comprises 14 residues. V shed 6 bases and J 1 base; nucleotides not matched to a gene: 4. Germline CDR1 reads MNHEY; CDR2 reads SMNVEV (reference sequence). CDR3 sequence reads: CASRPGLGTDTQYF. The CDR3 nucleotides read TGTGCCAGCAGACCTGGACTAGGCACAGATACGCAGTATTTT.

The chain has TRBV5-1 and TRBJ2-5, with D possibly matching TRBD2 (5 bases). Per the germline V gene, CDR1 is SGHRS and CDR2 is YFSETQ. This CDR3 has 15 amino acids. The V end lost 4 bases, the J end lost 6 bases, and 19 bases lay between the germline ends. CDR3 loop: CASSQVLGLQKTQYF. Written as DNA, the CDR3 is TGCGCCAGCAGCCAAGTACTAGGTTTGCAAAAGACCCAGTACTTC. Full variable domain (missing parts from reference TRBV5-1 and TRBJ2-5): KAGVTQTPRYLIKTRGQQVTLSCSPISGHRSVSWYQQTPGQGLQFLFEYFSETQRNKGNFPGRFSGRQFSNSRSEMNVSTLELGDSALYLCASSQVLGLQKTQYFGPGTRLLVL.

The chain links TRBV25-1 to TRBJ2-1; 9 nucleotides line up with TRBD2. The V gene end was trimmed by 9 bases and the J gene end by 5 bases; junction bases not matched to a gene: 17. The CDR3 loop spans 17 amino acids. Germline-derived CDR1 and CDR2 are MGHDK and SYGVNS. CDR3 DNA: TGTGCCAGAAACAAAGCGGGGGGTGATGCAAGGAACAATGAGCAGTTCTTC. Translating it yields CARNKAGGDARNNEQFF. Together with reference TRBV25-1 and TRBJ2-1, the CDR3 gives the full variable domain: EADIYQTPRYLVIGTGKKITLECSQTMGHDKMYWYQQDPGMELHLIHYSYGVNSTEKGDLSSESTVSRIRTEHFPLTLESARPSHTSQYLCARNKAGGDARNNEQFFGPGTRLTVL.

The chain recombines TRBV28 with TRBJ1-2, with D possibly being TRBD1 (5 bases). The CDR3 consists of 14 residues. Germline V gene sequence: CDR1 MDHEN, CDR2 SYDVKM. The V and J ends lost 6 bases and 3 bases respectively, with 14 bases between them. CDR3 loop: CASRVMGQHYGYTF. CDR3 bases: TGTGCCAGCAGGGTCATGGGGCAGCACTATGGCTACACCTTC.

CDR3 DNA: TGTGCCAGCAACGGCGGGCTTTTTACGCAGTATTTT. As protein: CASNGGLFTQYF. The chain combines TRBV28 with TRBJ2-3; TRBD2 is a possible D gene (5 bases). Germline values: CDR1 MDHEN, CDR2 SYDVKM. The V gene lost 7 bases and the J gene lost 8 bases, with 13 bases spanning the gap. The CDR3 extends over 12 amino acids.

The chain couples TRBV18 to TRBJ2-5; the D gene is possibly TRBD1 (5 bases). V was trimmed by 8 bases and J by 2 bases, leaving 12 bases between them. CDR1 KGHSH and CDR2 LQKENI come from the germline V gene. The CDR3 has 13 residues. CDR3 nucleotide sequence: TGTGCCAGCCTAAGGGGCGTGCAAGAGACCCAGTACTTC. This encodes CASLRGVQETQYF.

This chain connects TRBV5-4 to TRBJ2-7; TRBD1 matches 7 bases. Per germline, CDR1 SGHNT and CDR2 YYREEE (reference sequence). There are 14 residues in the CDR3. Losses at the gene ends were 4 bases for V and 4 bases for J; bases not matched to a gene: 8. CDR3 nucleotides: TGTGCCAGCAGCCCCTCGGGACAGATTTACGAGCAGTACTTC. Protein sequence: CASSPSGQIYEQYF.

The genes are TRBV6-1 and TRBJ1-2, with 7 positions matching TRBD1. CDR1 and CDR2 from the germline V gene are MNHNS and SASEGT. The CDR3 is made up of 15 amino acids. V was clipped by 6 bases and J by 1 base; unmatched bases: 8. DNA of the CDR3: TGTGCCAGCAGGGGAGACAGGGATTATAACTATGGCTACACCTTC. This gives the protein CASRGDRDYNYGYTF.

The gene calls are TRBV2 and TRBJ2-7; the D gene is possibly TRBD1 (6 bases). Germline V gene lookup returns CDR1 SNHLY and CDR2 FYNNEI. The CDR3 covers 16 residues. Trimming removed 6 bases at V and 3 bases at J, with 21 bases between. In nucleotides, the CDR3 is TGTGCCAGCAGGGCAGAACAGGGAAGCCCGAGCTACGAGCAGTACTTC. Protein: CASRAEQGSPSYEQYF.

This clone was observed a few times. The CDR3 region has the DNA TGCGCCAGCAGCCCAGCCGGGGACTACGAGCAGTACTTC. Translating it yields CASSPAGDYEQYF. The rearrangement uses TRBV5-1 and TRBJ2-7; possible D gene TRBD2, 5 bases. CDR1 and CDR2 from the germline V gene are SGHRS and YFSETQ. This CDR3 has 13 amino acids. Trimming cost V 4 bases and J 3 bases, with 11 bases left between them.

This clone was seen a handful of times. V is TRBV7-9 and J is TRBJ2-3; 7 positions match TRBD2. V lost 10 bases and J lost 0; bases outside the gene matches: 4. Per the germline V gene, CDR1 is SEHNR and CDR2 is FQNEAQ (reference sequence). The CDR3 has 13 residues. The CDR3 spells CATSGLSTDTQYF. In DNA form, the CDR3 reads TGTGCCACTAGCGGCCTTAGCACAGATACGCAGTATTTT.

The chain joins TRBV28 to TRBJ1-1; D not certain. The V and J ends lost 4 bases and 2 bases respectively, with 8 bases between them. This CDR3 has 13 residues. CDR1 MDHEN and CDR2 SYDVKM come from the germline V gene. The CDR3, as DNA: TGTGCCAGCAGTTCGACGACTAACACTGAAGCTTTCTTT. Translating gives CASSSTTNTEAFF.

The genes are TRBV6-1 and TRBJ2-7, with a weak D call TRBD2 (6 bases). The V gene lost 5 bases and the J gene lost 7 bases, with 15 bases spanning the gap. This CDR3 is built from 13 residues. Looked up from germline, CDR1 is MNHNS and CDR2 is SASEGT. CDR3 bases: TGTGCCAGCAGTCCTTTTGGGGCGGGGGAGCAGTACTTC. This codes for CASSPFGAGEQYF.